The clone carrying this TCR beta chain was picked up one time. This record belongs to a study of T cell changes during pregnancy in multiple sclerosis. The protocol was immunoSEQ multiplex PCR, while the TCRdb copy is restricted to in-frame clones and leaves out a portion. The sample yields about 80,000 clones, 94% seen once. V trimming: 5 bases; J trimming: 7 bases; junction bases outside the gene matches: 14. CDR1 is SGHTA and CDR2 is FQGTGA in the germline V gene. This CDR3 has 18 amino acids. This TCR derives from a female donor with multiple sclerosis, enrolled in a pregnancy study. V is TRBV7-3 and J is TRBJ2-1; TRBD2 matches 13 bases. Sequences were derived from peripheral blood, sampled in the third trimester of pregnancy. The CDR3 nucleotides read TGTGCCAGCAGCCCGAAAGGCCGGACTAGCGGGGGCTTTAATGAGCAGTTCTTC. Amino acids: CASSPKGRTSGGFNEQFF.